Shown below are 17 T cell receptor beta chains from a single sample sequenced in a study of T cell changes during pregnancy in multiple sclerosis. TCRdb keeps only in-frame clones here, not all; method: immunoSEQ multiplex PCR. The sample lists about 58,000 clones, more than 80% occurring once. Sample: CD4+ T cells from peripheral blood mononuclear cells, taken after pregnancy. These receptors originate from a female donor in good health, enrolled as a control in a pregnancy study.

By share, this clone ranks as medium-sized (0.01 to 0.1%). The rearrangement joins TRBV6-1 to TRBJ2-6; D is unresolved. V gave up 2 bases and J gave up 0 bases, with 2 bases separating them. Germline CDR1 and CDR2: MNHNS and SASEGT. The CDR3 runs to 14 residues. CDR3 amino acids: CASSELSGANVLTF. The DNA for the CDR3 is TGTGCCAGCAGTGAACTCTCTGGGGCCAACGTCCTGACTTTC.

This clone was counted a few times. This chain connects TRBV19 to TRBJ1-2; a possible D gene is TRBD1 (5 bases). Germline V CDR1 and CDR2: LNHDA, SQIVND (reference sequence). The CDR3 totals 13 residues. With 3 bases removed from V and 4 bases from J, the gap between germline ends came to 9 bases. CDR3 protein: CASSMAGTYGYTF. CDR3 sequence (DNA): TGTGCCAGTAGTATGGCGGGGACCTATGGCTACACCTTC. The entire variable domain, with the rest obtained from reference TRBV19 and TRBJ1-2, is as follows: DGGITQSPKYLFRKEGQNVTLSCEQNLNHDAMYWYRQDPGQGLRLIYYSQIVNDFQKGDIAEGYSVSREKKESFPLTVTSAQKNPTAFYLCASSMAGTYGYTFGSGTRLTVV.

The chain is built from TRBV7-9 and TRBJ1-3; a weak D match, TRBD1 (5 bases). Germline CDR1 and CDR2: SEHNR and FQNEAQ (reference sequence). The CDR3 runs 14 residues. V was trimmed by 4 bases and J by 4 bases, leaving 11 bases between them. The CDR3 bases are TGTGCCAGCAGCTCCAGGGTCTCCGGAAACACCATATATTTT. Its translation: CASSSRVSGNTIYF.

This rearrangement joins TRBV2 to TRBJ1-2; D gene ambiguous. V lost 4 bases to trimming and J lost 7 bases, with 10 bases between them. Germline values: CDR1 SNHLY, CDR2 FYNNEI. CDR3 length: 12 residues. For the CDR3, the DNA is TGTGCCAGCAGTGGCGGGAGGGCTGGCTACACCTTC. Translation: CASSGGRAGYTF.

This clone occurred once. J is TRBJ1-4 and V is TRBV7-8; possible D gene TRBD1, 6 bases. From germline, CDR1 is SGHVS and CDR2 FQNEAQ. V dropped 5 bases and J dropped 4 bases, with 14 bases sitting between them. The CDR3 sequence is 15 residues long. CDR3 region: CASSPVQGFNEKLFF. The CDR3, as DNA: TGTGCCAGCAGCCCAGTACAGGGCTTTAATGAAAAACTGTTTTTT.

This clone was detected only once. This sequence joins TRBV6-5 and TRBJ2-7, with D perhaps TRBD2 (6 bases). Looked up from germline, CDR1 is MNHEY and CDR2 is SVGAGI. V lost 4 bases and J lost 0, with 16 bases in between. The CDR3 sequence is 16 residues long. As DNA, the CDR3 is TGTGCCAGCAGTTCCCTGGGTAGCGGAACCTCCTACGAGCAGTACTTC. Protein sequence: CASSSLGSGTSYEQYF.

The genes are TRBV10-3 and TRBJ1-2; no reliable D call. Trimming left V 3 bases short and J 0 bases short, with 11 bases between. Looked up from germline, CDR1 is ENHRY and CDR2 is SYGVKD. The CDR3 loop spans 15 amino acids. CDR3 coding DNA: TGTGCCATCAGTGACTATTCACTTACTAACTATGGCTACACCTTC. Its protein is CAISDYSLTNYGYTF.

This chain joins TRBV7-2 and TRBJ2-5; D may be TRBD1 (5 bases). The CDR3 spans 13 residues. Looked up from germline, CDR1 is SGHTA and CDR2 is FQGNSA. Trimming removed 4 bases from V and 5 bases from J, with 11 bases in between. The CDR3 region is CASSSDSAETQYF. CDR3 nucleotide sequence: TGTGCCAGCAGCTCAGACAGTGCGGAGACCCAGTACTTC.

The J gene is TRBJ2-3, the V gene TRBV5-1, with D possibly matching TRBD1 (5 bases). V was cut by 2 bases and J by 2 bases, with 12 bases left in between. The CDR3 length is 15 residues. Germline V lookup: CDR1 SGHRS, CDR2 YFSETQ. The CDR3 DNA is TGCGCCAGCAGCTTAAAGGGGCCGCACACAGATACGCAGTATTTT. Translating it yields CASSLKGPHTDTQYF.

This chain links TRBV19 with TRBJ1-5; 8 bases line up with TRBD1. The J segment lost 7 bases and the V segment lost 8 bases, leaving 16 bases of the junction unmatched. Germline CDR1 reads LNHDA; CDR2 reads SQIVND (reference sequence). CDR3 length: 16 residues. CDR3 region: CASSKNAGGWAQPQHF. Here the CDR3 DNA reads TGTGCCAGTTCCAAGAACGCAGGGGGCTGGGCCCAGCCCCAGCATTTT.

The CDR3 loop reads CASSRELAGDYEQYF. For the CDR3, the DNA is TGTGCCAGCAGCCGAGAACTAGCGGGGGATTACGAGCAGTACTTC. The chain uses TRBV5-4 and TRBJ2-7; the match to TRBD2 covers 11 bases. The CDR3 is 15 residues long. Unmatched junction bases numbered 7, after V lost 4 bases and J lost 4 bases. Germline assignment: CDR1 SGHNT and CDR2 YYREEE (reference sequence).

CDR3 nucleotides: TGTGCCAGCAGTGAAGCTGGGACTGTCCATAGCAATCAGCCCCAGCATTTT. Protein product: CASSEAGTVHSNQPQHF. V usage is TRBV2 and J usage is TRBJ1-5, with D tentatively TRBD1 (5 bases). The CDR3 totals 17 residues. Germline values: CDR1 SNHLY, CDR2 FYNNEI. Trimming removed 0 bases from V and 0 bases from J, with 12 bases in between.

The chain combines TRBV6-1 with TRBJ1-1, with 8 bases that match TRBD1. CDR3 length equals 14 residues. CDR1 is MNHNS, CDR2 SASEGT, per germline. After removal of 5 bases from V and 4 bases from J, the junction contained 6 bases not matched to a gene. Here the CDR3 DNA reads TGTGCCAGCAGTATAGGACAGGGTGGCACTGAAGCTTTCTTT. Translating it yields CASSIGQGGTEAFF.

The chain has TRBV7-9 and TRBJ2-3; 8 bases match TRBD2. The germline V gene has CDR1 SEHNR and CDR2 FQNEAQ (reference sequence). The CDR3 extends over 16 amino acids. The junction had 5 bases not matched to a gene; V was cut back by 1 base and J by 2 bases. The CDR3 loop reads CASSLVAGGYTDTQYF. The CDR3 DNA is TGTGCCAGCAGCTTAGTTGCGGGGGGATACACAGATACGCAGTATTTT.

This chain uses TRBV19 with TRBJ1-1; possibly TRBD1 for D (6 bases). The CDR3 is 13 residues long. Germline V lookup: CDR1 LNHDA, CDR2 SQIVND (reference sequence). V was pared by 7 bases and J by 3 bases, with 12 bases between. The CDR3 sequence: CASKFGQYTEAFF. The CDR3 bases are TGTGCCAGTAAATTTGGACAGTACACTGAAGCTTTCTTT. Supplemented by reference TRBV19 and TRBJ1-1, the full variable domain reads DGGITQSPKYLFRKEGQNVTLSCEQNLNHDAMYWYRQDPGQGLRLIYYSQIVNDFQKGDIAEGYSVSREKKESFPLTVTSAQKNPTAFYLCASKFGQYTEAFFGQGTRLTVV.

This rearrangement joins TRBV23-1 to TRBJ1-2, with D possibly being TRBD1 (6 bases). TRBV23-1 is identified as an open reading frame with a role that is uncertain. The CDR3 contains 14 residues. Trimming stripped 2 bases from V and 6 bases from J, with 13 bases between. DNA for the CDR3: TGCGCCAGCAGTCAACAGGGGCCCAACCATGGCTACACCTTC. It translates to CASSQQGPNHGYTF.

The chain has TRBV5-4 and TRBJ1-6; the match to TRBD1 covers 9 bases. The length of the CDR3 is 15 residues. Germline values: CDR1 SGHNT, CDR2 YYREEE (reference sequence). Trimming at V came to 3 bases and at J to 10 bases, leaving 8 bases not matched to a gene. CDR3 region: CASSSPDRGYSPLHF. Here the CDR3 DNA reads TGTGCCAGCAGCTCCCCGGACAGGGGATACTCACCCCTCCACTTT.